One sample yielded the 19 T cell receptor beta chains listed below, sequenced in a study of T cell responses to AZD1222 COVID-19 vaccine. Assay: immunoSEQ multiplex PCR; the TCRdb copy retains only in-frame clones and omits some. The sample has about 130,000 clones; about 87% are singletons. Source: peripheral blood, taken on day 0 of AZD1222 vaccination. The source is an adult in good health.

This CDR3 is CASSIDREANTGELFF. In DNA, the CDR3 is TGTGCCAGTAGTATAGATCGGGAAGCGAACACCGGGGAGCTGTTTTTT. The chain uses TRBV19 and TRBJ2-2; possibly TRBD2 for D (5 bases). The CDR3 extends over 16 amino acids. V was shortened by 0 bases and J by 0 bases, with 8 bases between the two germline ends. The V gene's germline CDR1 is LNHDA and CDR2 SQIVND (reference sequence).

This rearrangement joins TRBV7-9 to TRBJ1-6; maybe TRBD1 (5 bases). The ends were cut back, 6 bases at V and 7 bases at J, with 10 bases in the middle. In germline, CDR1 is SEHNR, CDR2 FQNEAQ (reference sequence). This CDR3 has 13 amino acids. The CDR3 coding sequence is TGTGCCAGCAGGGGTGGGGGAAATTCACCCCTCCACTTT. Translated, it gives CASRGGGNSPLHF.

This rearrangement joins TRBV5-1 to TRBJ2-5, with D perhaps given as TRBD1 or TRBD2 (6 bases each). V was trimmed by 9 bases and J by 6 bases, leaving 21 bases between them. The CDR3 is 14 amino acids. Germline CDR1 reads SGHRS; CDR2 reads YFSETQ. This CDR3 reads CATTPPGGMKTQYF. CDR3 bases: TGCGCCACCACACCCCCCGGGGGCATGAAGACCCAGTACTTC.

This sequence joins TRBV9 and TRBJ2-1, with 11 nucleotides matching TRBD2. The V gene's germline CDR1 is SGDLS and CDR2 YYNGEE. After removal of 3 bases from V and 10 bases from J, the junction contained 9 bases not matched to a gene. The CDR3 is 15 amino acids. CDR3 in DNA: TGTGCCAGCAGCGGTACTAGCGGGAGTGAATGGGAGCAGTTCTTC. Its protein product is CASSGTSGSEWEQFF.

This clone was seen only once. The V gene is TRBV12-3 or TRBV12-4, the J gene TRBJ1-2; maybe TRBD1 (5 bases). CDR3 length equals 13 residues. The ends were cut back, 2 bases at V and 5 bases at J, with 9 bases in the middle. CDR3 nucleotide sequence: TGTGCCAGCAGTTTAAGCCAGGGATATGGCTACACCTTC. Protein: CASSLSQGYGYTF.

This rearrangement joins TRBV25-1 to TRBJ2-3, with TRBD2 as a possible D gene (6 bases). Germline V gene lookup returns CDR1 MGHDK and CDR2 SYGVNS. The CDR3 loop spans 17 amino acids. Trimming removed 1 base from V and 2 bases from J, with 16 bases in between. The CDR3 region has the DNA TGTGCCAGCAGTGAATTAGGGCGGGGACTTTTCACAGATACGCAGTATTTT. It specifies CASSELGRGLFTDTQYF.

This clone was seen a single time. This chain links TRBV5-1 with TRBJ2-5; D is possibly TRBD1 (7 bases). The CDR3 has 14 amino acids. Germline loops: CDR1 SGHRS, CDR2 YFSETQ. V lost 4 bases and J lost 2, with 12 bases in between. CDR3 protein: CASSAGTEQETQYF. In DNA, the CDR3 is TGCGCCAGCAGCGCGGGGACAGAACAAGAGACCCAGTACTTC.

The V gene is TRBV29-1, the J gene TRBJ2-2; no reliable D call. Germline assignment: CDR1 SQVTM and CDR2 ANQGSEA. Trimming left V 3 bases short and J 1 base short, with 3 bases between. The CDR3 has 12 residues. The CDR3 here is CSVDRNTGELFF. The CDR3 DNA reads as TGCAGCGTTGACAGGAACACCGGGGAGCTGTTTTTT.

The chain uses TRBV12-3 or TRBV12-4 and TRBJ2-3; the match to TRBD2 covers 7 bases. CDR3 length: 13 residues. The V gene end was trimmed by 6 bases and the J gene end by 5 bases; junction bases not matched to a gene: 5. The CDR3 region is CASSGRNGDTQYF. The CDR3 nucleotides are TGTGCCAGCAGCGGGAGGAATGGAGATACGCAGTATTTT.

The V call is TRBV21-1, the J call TRBJ2-7; the table's D call, TRBD2, has no DNA check behind it. TRBV21-1 is tagged as a pseudogene. CDR3 size: 17 residues. CDR3 bases: TGTGCCAGCAGCACCCCCGGGACTAGCGGCCACTCCTACGAGCAGTACTTC. This codes for CASSTPGTSGHSYEQYF.

V is TRBV5-1 and J is TRBJ1-5, with a weak D call TRBD1 (6 bases). Per germline, CDR1 SGHRS and CDR2 YFSETQ. V was shortened by 3 bases and J by 4 bases, with 11 bases between the two germline ends. This CDR3 spans 14 amino acids. CDR3 DNA sequence: TGCGCCAGCAGCTACGGGACACCTAATCAGCCCCAGCATTTT. It specifies CASSYGTPNQPQHF.

The rearrangement uses TRBV6-5 and TRBJ1-4; D is ambiguous. Germline CDR1 reads MNHEY; CDR2 reads SVGAGI. CDR3 size: 14 residues. The V and J ends lost 5 bases and 5 bases respectively, with 12 bases between them. CDR3 sequence (DNA): TGTGCCAGCAGTACGGTATTGGAGAATGAAAAACTGTTTTTT. This translates into CASSTVLENEKLFF.

This clone has more than one count but fewer than ten. The chain carries TRBV27 and TRBJ2-5; D perhaps matches TRBD1 (6 bases). CDR3 size: 15 residues. The germline V and J ends were trimmed by 5 bases and 1 base, with 14 bases remaining between them. Germline values: CDR1 MNHEY, CDR2 SMNVEV (reference sequence). The CDR3 protein is CASSNHRAPQETQYF. Written as DNA, the CDR3 is TGTGCCAGCAGTAACCACAGGGCGCCCCAAGAGACCCAGTACTTC.

The V and J genes are TRBV5-1 and TRBJ2-1; tentatively, D is TRBD1 (6 bases). CDR3 size: 13 residues. CDR1 is SGHRS and CDR2 is YFSETQ in the germline V gene. The V end was cut by 1 base, the J end by 5 bases, with 7 bases between. This CDR3 is CASSLTGNNEQFF. DNA of the CDR3: TGCGCCAGCAGCTTGACAGGGAACAATGAGCAGTTCTTC.

Only one count was recorded for this clone. The chain has TRBV2 and TRBJ2-7; D possibly corresponds to TRBD1 (6 bases). Germline V gives CDR1 SNHLY, CDR2 FYNNEI. The CDR3 consists of 14 residues. Trimming stripped 4 bases from V and 9 bases from J, with 19 bases between. The CDR3 nucleotides read TGTGCCAGCAGTGCCCGTCACAGGGCCCCAGGGCAGTACTTC. It translates to CASSARHRAPGQYF.

This rearrangement joins TRBV7-2 to TRBJ2-1; D may match TRBD1 or TRBD2 (5 bases each). This CDR3 is 13 amino acids long. Germline V gives CDR1 SGHTA, CDR2 FQGNSA. Trimming took off 1 base at V and 7 bases at J, with 8 bases between the two ends. The CDR3 nucleotides read TGTGCCAGCAGCTTAGTTGGGGGAAATGAGCAGTTCTTC. Residues: CASSLVGGNEQFF.

This clone has more than one count but fewer than ten. The gene calls are TRBV29-1 and TRBJ1-5; no reliable D call. The CDR3 consists of 13 residues. Trimming left V 4 bases short and J 0 bases short, with 7 bases between. Germline V lookup: CDR1 SQVTM, CDR2 ANQGSEA. DNA of the CDR3: TGCAGCGTTGGTAGGGATAGCAATCAGCCCCAGCATTTT. Its translation is CSVGRDSNQPQHF.

This clone showed up just a few times. This chain joins TRBV24-1 and TRBJ2-1; D might be TRBD1 (5 bases). V gave up 5 bases and J gave up 0 bases, with 13 bases separating them. Looked up from germline, CDR1 is KGHDR and CDR2 is SFDVKD. This CDR3 contains 16 residues. Here the CDR3 reads CATSGDSSSSYNEQFF. The CDR3 bases are TGTGCCACCAGTGGTGACAGTTCGAGCTCCTACAATGAGCAGTTCTTC.

Only one count was recorded for this clone. The chain joins TRBV7-6 to TRBJ2-5; D unclear. The CDR3 extends over 15 amino acids. The ends were cut back, 6 bases at V and 5 bases at J, with 19 bases in the middle. Germline V lookup: CDR1 SGHVS, CDR2 FNYEAQ. The CDR3 protein is CASSNSLARGETQYF. Here the CDR3 DNA reads TGTGCCAGCAGTAATTCTTTAGCCCGTGGCGAGACCCAGTACTTC.